This T cell receptor (beta chain) was recovered during a study of identical twins. A universal primer site came from template switching; cDNA carried unique molecular identifiers. TCRdb re-called the 5' RACE reads with MiXCR, one entry per CDR3 protein. The sample records about 700,000 distinct CDR3 sequences, less than 7% being singletons. This clonotype has a count of ten or more. Between the trimmed V and J ends, which lost 4 bases and 2 bases, there was a span of 8 bases. The CDR3 consists of 13 residues. Sequencing was done on a sample of naive T cells sorted from blood. The chain links TRBV12-3 or TRBV12-4 to TRBJ1-1; D is unclear. The receptor was derived from a young man in good health. CDR3 protein: CASSSKLNTEAFF. In nucleotides, the CDR3 is TGTGCCAGCAGTTCTAAGCTTAACACTGAAGCTTTCTTT.